The clone carrying this T cell receptor beta chain was seen only once. Its antigen is unidentified. Measured with immunoSEQ multiplex PCR; TCRdb has only the in-frame clones, and not every one. Altogether around 99,000 clones are present, 80% to 90% being singletons, with the ten largest covering approximately 7.2%. Time point specified: blood 4 weeks post-SBRT, at nephrectomy. Regarding treatment: 15 Gy SBRT to primary tumor, nephrectomy 4 weeks later. Nephrectomy followed 15 Gy stereotactic body radiation by 4 weeks. After SBRT, blood was collected at 2 and 4 weeks, plus baseline. The data were taken from a study of radiation and T cells in renal cell carcinoma. Findings and limits, study-wide: Top tumor clonotypes rose in blood 2 weeks post-radiation, then contracted.

The origin of this receptor is a man in his sixties with renal cell carcinoma. Sequencing was performed on blood, taken from a patient whose treatment included radiotherapy and nephrectomy.

CDR3 in DNA: TGTGCCAGCAGCCGACCGGGACGTTCCTCTGGAAACACCATATATTTT. This codes for CASSRPGRSSGNTIYF. The rearrangement joins TRBV9 to TRBJ1-3; D may be TRBD1 (5 bases). Germline V gene data show CDR1 as SGDLS and CDR2 as YYNGEE. V was cut by 4 bases and J by 0 bases, with 14 bases left in between. The CDR3 runs to 16 residues.